These 21 T cell receptor beta chains originate from one sample sequenced in a study of Ad26.COV2.S vaccination and SARS-CoV-2 variants. Regarding treatment: about 20 received Ad26.COV2.S at low or high dose, single or two shots; several received placebo; per-sample allocation not given. Following the first vaccine or placebo injection, samples were taken on day 63. Assay: immunoSEQ multiplex PCR; the TCRdb copy retains only in-frame clones and omits some. This sample has 400,000 or so clones, with about 85% found just once. The material sequenced was peripheral blood, taken in a trial of Ad26.COV2.S vaccine versus placebo. Receptors were obtained from a person between 18 and 60 years old who received the Ad26.COV2.S COVID-19 vaccine or a placebo.

In its sample, this clone was seen once. This rearrangement joins TRBV15 to TRBJ1-4; 8 bases are shared with TRBD1. This CDR3 region has 16 residues. Germline V gene data show CDR1 as LNHNV and CDR2 as YYDKDF (reference sequence). Trimming at V came to 4 bases and at J to 2 bases, leaving 6 bases not matched to a gene. The CDR3 bases are TGTGCCACCAGCAACGGACAGGGAACGACTAATGAAAAACTGTTTTTT. It codes for CATSNGQGTTNEKLFF.

V usage is TRBV9 and J usage is TRBJ2-2; D may be TRBD2 (5 bases). Germline values: CDR1 SGDLS, CDR2 YYNGEE. The CDR3 totals 15 residues. The V end was cut by 1 base, the J end by 4 bases, with 11 bases between. The CDR3 bases are TGTGCCAGCAGCGTACGACGGGATGGCACCGGGGAGCTGTTTTTT. Its protein is CASSVRRDGTGELFF. Full variable domain (remainder filled in from reference TRBV9 and TRBJ2-2): DSGVTQTPKHLITATGQRVTLRCSPRSGDLSVYWYQQSLDQGLQFLIQYYNGEERAKGNILERFSAQQFPDLHSELNLSSLELGDSALYFCASSVRRDGTGELFFGEGSRLTVL.

The J gene is TRBJ1-1, the V gene TRBV30, with unresolved D. Germline lookup yields CDR1 GTSNPN and CDR2 SVGIG (reference sequence). V lost 2 bases, J lost 1 base, and 8 bases lay in between. CDR3 size: 13 residues. As DNA, the CDR3 is TGTGCCTGGAGTTATCAGTCGAACACTGAAGCTTTCTTT. Protein product: CAWSYQSNTEAFF.

A few counts support this clone. V is TRBV23-1 and J is TRBJ2-5; possibly TRBD1 or TRBD2 for D (7 bases each). TRBV23-1 is marked as an open reading frame, function uncertain. The length of the CDR3 is 15 residues. Trimming pared 0 bases from V and 5 bases from J, leaving 13 bases between. CDR3 nucleotides: TGCGCCAGCAGTCAATCGGGGGGAGGGGGCGAGACCCAGTACTTC. It is translated as CASSQSGGGGETQYF.

The genes are TRBV2 and TRBJ2-1; 7 bases align to TRBD2. The length of the CDR3 is 14 residues. The germline gives CDR1 SNHLY, CDR2 FYNNEI. Trimming cost V 5 bases and J 5 bases; bases outside gene matches: 6. For the CDR3, the DNA is TGTGCCAGCAGTTGGACTAGGGGCGACAATGAGCAGTTCTTC. Residues: CASSWTRGDNEQFF.

The V call is TRBV28, the J call TRBJ2-6; 9 bases fit TRBD1. Trimming at V came to 4 bases and at J to 0 bases, leaving 19 bases not matched to a gene. The V gene's germline CDR1 is MDHEN and CDR2 SYDVKM. The CDR3 covers 22 residues. DNA of the CDR3: TGTGCCAGCAGTTCCCCGGGACAGGGTGGGAACCGAAAGAGCTCTGGGGCCAACGTCCTGACTTTC. Translated: CASSSPGQGGNRKSSGANVLTF.

V is TRBV7-8 and J is TRBJ1-2; D remains ambiguous. The V end lost 1 base, the J end lost 4 bases, and 13 bases lay between the germline ends. CDR3 length: 15 amino acids. Germline V gene data show CDR1 as SGHVS and CDR2 as FQNEAQ. This CDR3 reads CASSLVGLEGYGYTF. The CDR3 DNA reads as TGTGCCAGCAGCTTAGTCGGACTCGAGGGCTATGGCTACACCTTC.

This clone was recorded once. The chain carries TRBV7-9 and TRBJ2-5; D is uncertain. Deletions cut 1 base from V and 1 base from J, with 10 bases between. CDR3 length: 15 amino acids. Germline loops: CDR1 SEHNR, CDR2 FQNEAQ (reference sequence). The CDR3: CASSLGFTTQETQYF. The CDR3 DNA is TGTGCCAGCAGCTTAGGATTTACTACCCAAGAGACCCAGTACTTC. The variable domain in full, completed from reference TRBV7-9 and TRBJ2-5, reads DTGVSQNPRHKITKRGQNVTFRCDPISEHNRLYWYRQTLGQGPEFLTYFQNEAQLEKSRLLSDRFSAERPKGSFSTLEIQRTEQGDSAMYLCASSLGFTTQETQYFGPGTRLLVL.

The rearrangement joins TRBV19 to TRBJ2-6; D is perhaps TRBD1 or TRBD2 (5 bases each). Germline values: CDR1 LNHDA, CDR2 SQIVND (reference sequence). V was shortened by 8 bases and J by 2 bases, with 13 bases between the two germline ends. The CDR3 totals 15 residues. The CDR3 DNA reads as TGTGCCAGTTCCGCAGGGACGGCTGGGGCCAACGTCCTGACTTTC. This codes for CASSAGTAGANVLTF.

The sample holds one count of this clone. The chain employs TRBV5-4 and TRBJ1-1; TRBD1 matches at 9 bases. Germline V lookup: CDR1 SGHNT, CDR2 YYREEE (reference sequence). CDR3 length: 13 amino acids. V dropped 4 bases and J dropped 4; count of bases not matched to a gene: 2. Here the CDR3 reads CASSPDRGTEAFF. CDR3 sequence (DNA): TGTGCCAGCAGCCCGGACAGGGGCACTGAAGCTTTCTTT.

The genes are TRBV24-1 and TRBJ1-2, with 7 bases lining up with TRBD1. Losses at the gene ends were 4 bases for V and 4 bases for J; bases not matched to a gene: 5. The CDR3 has 14 residues. Germline-derived CDR1 and CDR2 are KGHDR and SFDVKD. The CDR3 loop reads CATSETGQAYGYTF. The CDR3 nucleotides read TGTGCCACCAGTGAAACCGGACAGGCCTATGGCTACACCTTC.

The chain couples TRBV2 to TRBJ1-2; 8 bases map to TRBD1. J lost 2 bases, V lost 5 bases, and 7 bases had no gene match. The length of the CDR3 is 15 residues. The germline gives CDR1 SNHLY, CDR2 FYNNEI. CDR3 amino acids: CASSPFRTGNYGYTF. CDR3 DNA: TGTGCCAGCAGTCCCTTTAGGACAGGGAACTATGGCTACACCTTC.

The rearrangement uses TRBV9 and TRBJ2-1; D unclear. Trimming took off 0 bases at V and 7 bases at J, with 5 bases between the two ends. Germline CDR1 SGDLS, CDR2 YYNGEE. The CDR3 totals 12 residues. The CDR3 region has the DNA TGTGCCAGCAGCGTAGCTGCTAATGAGCAGTTCTTC. Its translation: CASSVAANEQFF.

The chain is built from TRBV3-1 (or the pseudogene TRBV3-2) and TRBJ1-1, with TRBD1 matching over 9 bases. This CDR3 region has 15 residues. The germline V gene has CDR1 LGHDT and CDR2 YNNKEL (reference sequence). With V trimmed by 8 bases and J by 6 bases, 13 bases remained unmatched. The CDR3 coding sequence is TGTGCCAGCGTTTCACCGGGACAGGGAAGCGCTGAAGCTTTCTTT. Translating it yields CASVSPGQGSAEAFF.

This clone was seen a few times. This sequence joins TRBV13 and TRBJ2-7; 13 bases are a match to TRBD2. CDR3 length: 18 residues. Germline V gene lookup returns CDR1 PRHDT and CDR2 FYEKMQ (reference sequence). The V and J ends lost 3 bases and 2 bases, in that order; junction bases with no gene match: 10. The DNA for the CDR3 is TGTGCCAGCAGCTTGGCAACCCCAGGGACTAGCGGGACCTACGAGCAGTACTTC. Amino acid sequence: CASSLATPGTSGTYEQYF.

The chain is built from TRBV10-1 and TRBJ2-3; D gene ambiguous. The V and J ends lost 4 bases and 5 bases respectively, with 4 bases between them. The germline V gene encodes CDR1 WNHNN and CDR2 SYGVQD (reference sequence). The CDR3 is 11 amino acids. The CDR3 sequence: CASSGQDTQYF. DNA of the CDR3: TGCGCCAGCAGTGGTCAAGATACGCAGTATTTT.

The genes are TRBV27 and TRBJ2-5, with D perhaps assigned TRBD1 or TRBD2 (5 bases each). Trimming stripped 4 bases from V and 4 bases from J, with 13 bases between. The CDR3 is 14 residues long. CDR1 is MNHEY, CDR2 SMNVEV, per germline (reference sequence). The CDR3 sequence is CASSSRTRGETQYF. The DNA for the CDR3 is TGTGCCAGCAGTTCTCGGACGAGGGGAGAGACCCAGTACTTC.

V is TRBV6-1 and J is TRBJ2-7, with 7 bases identical to TRBD1. Germline lookup yields CDR1 MNHNS and CDR2 SASEGT. The V segment lost 2 bases and the J segment 3 bases; nucleotides outside the gene matches: 7. The CDR3 totals 15 residues. CDR3 sequence: CASSEMTGIGYEQYF. The CDR3 region has the DNA TGTGCCAGCAGTGAAATGACAGGGATAGGCTACGAGCAGTACTTC.

This clone was detected once. The chain has TRBV10-3 and TRBJ1-4; D ambiguous. V was pared by 4 bases and J by 7 bases, with 7 bases between. Germline V gene sequence: CDR1 ENHRY, CDR2 SYGVKD. This CDR3 region has 12 residues. CDR3 sequence reads: CAISGGGEKLFF. CDR3 sequence (DNA): TGTGCCATCAGTGGGGGTGGTGAAAAACTGTTTTTT.

The V and J genes are TRBV4-1 and TRBJ2-7; 14 bases fit TRBD2. Germline V gene data show CDR1 as MGHRA and CDR2 as YSYEKL. CDR3 length: 16 residues. V lost 4 bases and J lost 2; bases outside the gene matches: 4. The CDR3 protein is CASSPGLAGATYEQYF. The CDR3 coding sequence is TGCGCCAGCAGCCCGGGACTAGCGGGGGCCACCTACGAGCAGTACTTC.

The chain couples TRBV29-1 to TRBJ2-5; D ambiguous. Looked up from germline, CDR1 is SQVTM and CDR2 is ANQGSEA. The CDR3 extends over 14 amino acids. Trimming removed 7 bases from V and 4 bases from J, with 19 bases in between. The chain's CDR3 is CSAQIVGNVETQYF. Written as DNA, the CDR3 is TGCAGCGCCCAAATCGTAGGGAATGTAGAGACCCAGTACTTC.